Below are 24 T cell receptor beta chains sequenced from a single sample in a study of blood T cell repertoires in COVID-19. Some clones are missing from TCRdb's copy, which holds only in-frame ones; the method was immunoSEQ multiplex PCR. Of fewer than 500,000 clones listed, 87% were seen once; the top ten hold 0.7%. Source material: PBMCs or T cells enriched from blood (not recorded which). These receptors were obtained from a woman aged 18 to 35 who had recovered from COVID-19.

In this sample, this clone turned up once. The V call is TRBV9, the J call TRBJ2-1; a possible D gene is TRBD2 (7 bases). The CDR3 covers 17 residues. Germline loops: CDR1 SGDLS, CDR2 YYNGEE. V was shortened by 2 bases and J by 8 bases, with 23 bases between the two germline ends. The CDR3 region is CASSVGLGGTTVDEQFF. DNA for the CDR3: TGTGCCAGCAGCGTTGGCTTAGGGGGGACTACGGTCGATGAGCAGTTCTTC.

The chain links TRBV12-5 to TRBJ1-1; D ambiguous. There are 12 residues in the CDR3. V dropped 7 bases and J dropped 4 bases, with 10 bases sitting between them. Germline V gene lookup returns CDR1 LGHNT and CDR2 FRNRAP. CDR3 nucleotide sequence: TGTGCTAGTGCCTACTTAACCACTGAAGCTTTCTTT. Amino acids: CASAYLTTEAFF.

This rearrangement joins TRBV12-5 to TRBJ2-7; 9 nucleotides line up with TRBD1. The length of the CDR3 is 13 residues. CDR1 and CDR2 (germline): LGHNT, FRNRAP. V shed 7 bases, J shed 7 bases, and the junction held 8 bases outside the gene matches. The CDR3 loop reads CASVQGAWGEQYF. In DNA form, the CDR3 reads TGTGCTAGTGTACAGGGGGCGTGGGGAGAGCAGTACTTC.

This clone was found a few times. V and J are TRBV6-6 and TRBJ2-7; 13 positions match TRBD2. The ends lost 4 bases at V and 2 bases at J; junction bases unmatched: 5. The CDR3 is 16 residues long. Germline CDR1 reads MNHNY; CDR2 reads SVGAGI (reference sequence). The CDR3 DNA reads TGTGCCAGCAGTTCCCCAGGACTAGCGGGGGCCTACGAGCAGTACTTC. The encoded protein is CASSSPGLAGAYEQYF.

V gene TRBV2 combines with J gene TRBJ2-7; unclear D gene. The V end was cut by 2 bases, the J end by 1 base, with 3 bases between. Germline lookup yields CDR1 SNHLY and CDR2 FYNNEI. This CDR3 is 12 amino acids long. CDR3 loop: CASSEYSYEQYF. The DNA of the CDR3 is TGTGCCAGCAGTGAATATTCCTACGAGCAGTACTTC.

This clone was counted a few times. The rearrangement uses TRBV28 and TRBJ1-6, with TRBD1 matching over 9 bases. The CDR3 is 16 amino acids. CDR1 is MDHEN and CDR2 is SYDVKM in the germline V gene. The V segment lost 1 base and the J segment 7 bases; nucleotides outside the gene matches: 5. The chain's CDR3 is CASSLYTGTGNSPLHF. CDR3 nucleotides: TGTGCCAGCAGTTTATATACCGGGACAGGGAATTCACCCCTCCACTTT.

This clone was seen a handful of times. CDR3 bases: TGTGCCAGCAGTGACAGGGGATCCTGGGAGACCCAGTACTTC. Its protein product is CASSDRGSWETQYF. This chain uses TRBV6-1 with TRBJ2-5; perhaps TRBD1 as D (6 bases). V lost 3 bases to trimming and J lost 5 bases, with 13 bases between them. The CDR3 extends over 14 amino acids. Germline V gives CDR1 MNHNS, CDR2 SASEGT.

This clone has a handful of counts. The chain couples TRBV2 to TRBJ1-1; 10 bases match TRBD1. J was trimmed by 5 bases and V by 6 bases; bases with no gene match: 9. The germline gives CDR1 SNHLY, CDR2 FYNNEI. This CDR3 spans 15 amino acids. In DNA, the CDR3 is TGTGCCAGCAGACGAATGGGACAGGGGAGGACTGAAGCTTTCTTT. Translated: CASRRMGQGRTEAFF.

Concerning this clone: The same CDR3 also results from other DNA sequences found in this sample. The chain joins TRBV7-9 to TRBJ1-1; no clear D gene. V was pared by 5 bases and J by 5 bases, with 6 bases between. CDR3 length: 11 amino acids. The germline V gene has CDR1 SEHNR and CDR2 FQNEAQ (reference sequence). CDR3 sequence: CASSRGTEAFF. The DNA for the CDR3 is TGTGCCAGCAGCCGAGGTACTGAAGCTTTCTTT.

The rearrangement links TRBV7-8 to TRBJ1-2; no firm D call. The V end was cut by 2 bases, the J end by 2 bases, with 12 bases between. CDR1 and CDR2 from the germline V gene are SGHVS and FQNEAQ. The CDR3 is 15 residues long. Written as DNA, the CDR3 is TGTGCCAGCAGCTTAAGCCGGGGTGGAAACTATGGCTACACCTTC. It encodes CASSLSRGGNYGYTF.

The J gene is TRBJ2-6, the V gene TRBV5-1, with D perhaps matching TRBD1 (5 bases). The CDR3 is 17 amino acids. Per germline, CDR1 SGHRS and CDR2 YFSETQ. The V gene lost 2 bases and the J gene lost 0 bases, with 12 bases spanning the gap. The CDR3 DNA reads TGCGCCAGCAGCTTTCAAGGGGCCGGCTCTGGGGCCAACGTCCTGACTTTC. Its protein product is CASSFQGAGSGANVLTF. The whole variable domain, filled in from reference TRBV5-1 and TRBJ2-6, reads KAGVTQTPRYLIKTRGQQVTLSCSPISGHRSVSWYQQTPGQGLQFLFEYFSETQRNKGNFPGRFSGRQFSNSRSEMNVSTLELGDSALYLCASSFQGAGSGANVLTFGAGSRLTVL.

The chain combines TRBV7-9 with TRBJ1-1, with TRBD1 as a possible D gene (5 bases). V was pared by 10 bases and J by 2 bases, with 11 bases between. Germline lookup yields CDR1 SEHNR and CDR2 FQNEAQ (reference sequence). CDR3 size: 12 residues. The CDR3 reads CATEQVNTEAFF. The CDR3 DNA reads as TGTGCCACTGAACAGGTTAACACTGAAGCTTTCTTT.

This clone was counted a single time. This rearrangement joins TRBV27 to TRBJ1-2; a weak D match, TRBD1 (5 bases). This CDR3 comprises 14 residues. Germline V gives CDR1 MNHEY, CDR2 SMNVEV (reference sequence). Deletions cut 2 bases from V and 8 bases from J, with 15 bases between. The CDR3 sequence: CASSLEGRVGGYTF. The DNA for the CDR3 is TGTGCCAGCAGTTTAGAAGGCAGGGTTGGAGGCTACACCTTC.

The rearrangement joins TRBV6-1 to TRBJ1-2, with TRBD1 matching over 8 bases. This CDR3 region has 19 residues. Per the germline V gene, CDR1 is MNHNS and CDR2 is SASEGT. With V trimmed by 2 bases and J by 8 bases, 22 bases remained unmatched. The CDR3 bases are TGTGCCAGCAGTGAATCATGGGACAGGTCAGGCCCAATCCGGTTGGGCTACACCTTC. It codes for CASSESWDRSGPIRLGYTF.

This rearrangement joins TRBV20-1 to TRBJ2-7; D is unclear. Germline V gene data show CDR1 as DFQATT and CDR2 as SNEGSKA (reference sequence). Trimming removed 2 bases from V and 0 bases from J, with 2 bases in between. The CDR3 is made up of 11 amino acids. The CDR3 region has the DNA TGCAGTGCTAGATACTCCTACGAGCAGTACTTC. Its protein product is CSARYSYEQYF.

CDR3 in DNA: TGTGCCAGCAGCCTACAGGGGGGGACAGATACGCAGTATTTT. This codes for CASSLQGGTDTQYF. This chain uses TRBV28 with TRBJ2-3, with D perhaps matching TRBD1 (8 bases). V gave up 6 bases and J gave up 3 bases, with 13 bases separating them. This CDR3 comprises 14 residues. Germline CDR1 MDHEN, CDR2 SYDVKM. Full variable domain (remainder filled in from reference TRBV28 and TRBJ2-3): DVKVTQSSRYLVKRTGEKVFLECVQDMDHENMFWYRQDPGLGLRLIYFSYDVKMKEKGDIPEGYSVSREKKERFSLILESASTNQTSMYLCASSLQGGTDTQYFGPGTRLTVL.

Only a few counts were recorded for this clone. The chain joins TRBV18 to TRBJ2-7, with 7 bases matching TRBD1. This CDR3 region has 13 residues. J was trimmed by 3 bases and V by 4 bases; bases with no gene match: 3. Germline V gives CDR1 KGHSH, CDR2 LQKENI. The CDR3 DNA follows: TGTGCCAGCTCACTTGGACAGGACTACGAGCAGTACTTC. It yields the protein CASSLGQDYEQYF.

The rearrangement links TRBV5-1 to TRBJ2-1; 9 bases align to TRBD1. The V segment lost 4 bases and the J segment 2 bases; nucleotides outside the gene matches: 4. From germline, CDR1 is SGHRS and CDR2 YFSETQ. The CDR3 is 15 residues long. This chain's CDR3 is CASSQGQGPYNEQFF. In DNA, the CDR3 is TGCGCCAGCAGCCAAGGACAGGGGCCCTACAATGAGCAGTTCTTC.

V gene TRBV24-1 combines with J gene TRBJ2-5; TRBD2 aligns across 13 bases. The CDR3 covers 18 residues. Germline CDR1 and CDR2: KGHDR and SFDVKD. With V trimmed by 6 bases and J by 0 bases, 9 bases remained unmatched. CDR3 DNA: TGTGCCACCAGTACCGGGACTAGCGGGGCCGCTTACCAAGAGACCCAGTACTTC. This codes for CATSTGTSGAAYQETQYF.

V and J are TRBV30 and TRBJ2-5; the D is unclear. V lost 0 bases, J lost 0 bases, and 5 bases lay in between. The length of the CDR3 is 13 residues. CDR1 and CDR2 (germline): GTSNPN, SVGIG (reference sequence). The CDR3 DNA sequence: TGTGCCTGGAGTGTACATGACCAAGAGACCCAGTACTTC. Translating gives CAWSVHDQETQYF.

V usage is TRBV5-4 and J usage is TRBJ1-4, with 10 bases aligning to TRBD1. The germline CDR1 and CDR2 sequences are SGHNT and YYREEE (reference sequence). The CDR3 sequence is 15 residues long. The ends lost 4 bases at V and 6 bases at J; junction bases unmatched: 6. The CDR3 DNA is TGTGCCAGCAGCCTCCGGACAGGGGGGTATGAAAAACTGTTTTTT. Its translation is CASSLRTGGYEKLFF.

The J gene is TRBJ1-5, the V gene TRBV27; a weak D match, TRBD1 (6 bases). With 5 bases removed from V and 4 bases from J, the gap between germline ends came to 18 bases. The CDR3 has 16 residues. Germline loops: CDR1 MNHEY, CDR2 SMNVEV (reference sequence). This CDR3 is CASSPEGGGVNQPQHF. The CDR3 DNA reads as TGTGCCAGCAGTCCAGAGGGGGGGGGTGTGAATCAGCCCCAGCATTTT.

Written as DNA, the CDR3 is TGTGCCAGCAGCACGACAGAATACAATGAGCAGTTCTTC. Amino acid sequence: CASSTTEYNEQFF. The chain carries TRBV7-9 and TRBJ2-1, with a tentative D call TRBD1 (5 bases). Germline CDR1 is SEHNR and CDR2 is FQNEAQ (reference sequence). Trimming took off 5 bases at V and 4 bases at J, with 9 bases between the two ends. The CDR3 is 13 amino acids.

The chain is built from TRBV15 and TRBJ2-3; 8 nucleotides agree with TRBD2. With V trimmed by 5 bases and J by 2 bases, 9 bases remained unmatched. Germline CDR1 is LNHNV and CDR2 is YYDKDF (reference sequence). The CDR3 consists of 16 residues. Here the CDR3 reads CATSPRRGLVTDTQYF. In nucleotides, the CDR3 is TGTGCCACCAGCCCTCGCCGGGGACTAGTCACAGATACGCAGTATTTT.